One sample yielded the 23 T cell receptor beta chains listed below, sequenced in a study of response to subunit inactivated influenza vaccine. TCRdb ran MiXCR on the RT-PCR reads and lists one entry per CDR3 protein. The sample holds around 710,000 distinct CDR3 sequences, approximately 15% seen once. Material: PBMCs from blood, obtained 14 to 15 days before vaccination. All receptors come from a man between 45 and 60 years old who received an inactivated influenza vaccine.

This rearrangement joins TRBV12-3 or TRBV12-4 to TRBJ2-1; TRBD2 agrees at 8 bases. J gave up 2 bases and V 2 bases, and 2 bases lay outside the gene matches. The CDR3 is 15 amino acids. CDR3: CASSLHGGAYNEQFF. CDR3 in DNA: TGTGCCAGCAGTTTACACGGGGGGGCCTACAATGAGCAGTTCTTC.

This clonotype was counted between two and nine times. V usage is TRBV12-3 or TRBV12-4 and J usage is TRBJ1-2; no clear D. The V end was cut by 6 bases, the J end by 2 bases, with 13 bases between. CDR3 size: 14 residues. CDR3 protein: CASSPLLENYGYTF. The DNA for the CDR3 is TGTGCCAGCAGCCCCCTGTTAGAGAACTATGGCTACACCTTC.

This clonotype was seen repeatedly, ten times or more. V is TRBV4-2 and J is TRBJ2-2, with 8 bases fitting TRBD2. Germline V CDR1 and CDR2: LGHNA, YNFKEQ. V lost 1 base to trimming and J lost 1 base; unmatched junction nucleotides: 5. The CDR3 totals 17 residues. Here the CDR3 reads CASSQARAGGNTGELFF. DNA for the CDR3: TGTGCCAGCAGCCAAGCTCGGGCGGGAGGGAACACCGGGGAGCTGTTTTTT.

This clonotype has at least ten counts. The chain uses TRBV29-1 and TRBJ2-1; the D gene is possibly TRBD2 (5 bases). Germline V lookup: CDR1 SQVTM, CDR2 ANQGSEA. Trimming removed 7 bases from V and 5 bases from J, with 24 bases in between. This CDR3 is 16 amino acids long. The CDR3 here is CSAPLWERTSDNEQFF. The DNA of the CDR3 is TGCAGCGCGCCCCTTTGGGAGAGGACCAGCGACAATGAGCAGTTCTTC.

The DNA of the CDR3 is TGTGCCAGCAGCCAAGACGGGTACAAGGAGACCCAGTACTTC. It is translated as CASSQDGYKETQYF. The V gene is TRBV4-2, the J gene TRBJ2-5; the D is unclear. CDR3 length equals 14 residues. Between the trimmed V and J ends, which lost 0 bases and 5 bases, there was a span of 10 bases. Germline V gene data show CDR1 as LGHNA and CDR2 as YNFKEQ.

The genes are TRBV13 and TRBJ2-4; TRBD2 agrees at 13 bases. Germline V gives CDR1 PRHDT, CDR2 FYEKMQ (reference sequence). The CDR3 has 15 residues. Trimming at V came to 0 bases and at J to 7 bases, leaving 0 bases not matched to a gene. This chain's CDR3 is CASSLGLAGGNIQYF. The CDR3 DNA reads TGTGCCAGCAGCTTAGGACTAGCGGGAGGGAACATTCAGTACTTC. Full variable domain (missing parts from reference TRBV13 and TRBJ2-4): AAGVIQSPRHLIKEKRETATLKCYPIPRHDTVYWYQQGPGQDPQFLISFYEKMQSDKGSIPDRFSAQQFSDYHSELNMSSLELGDSALYFCASSLGLAGGNIQYFGAGTRLSVL.

The V call is TRBV29-1, the J call TRBJ2-1; 11 bases are a match to TRBD2. The CDR3 runs 15 residues. The V gene's germline CDR1 is SQVTM and CDR2 ANQGSEA. With V trimmed by 6 bases and J by 4 bases, 8 bases remained unmatched. CDR3 nucleotides: TGCAGCGTCCAGTTACTAGCGGGAGTGTACAATGAGCAGTTCTTC. It encodes CSVQLLAGVYNEQFF.

J is TRBJ2-7 and V is TRBV6-1, with no clear D. The germline V and J ends were trimmed by 3 bases and 5 bases, with 20 bases remaining between them. The CDR3 spans 16 residues. CDR1 MNHNS and CDR2 SASEGT come from the germline V gene. Written as DNA, the CDR3 is TGTGCCAGCAGTGAGGTTTGGAGCGATAAGTTTAACGAGCAGTACTTC. Protein: CASSEVWSDKFNEQYF.

V and J are TRBV29-1 and TRBJ2-1; 7 bases agree with TRBD1. The CDR3 consists of 15 residues. Germline V gene data show CDR1 as SQVTM and CDR2 as ANQGSEA. V lost 7 bases to trimming and J lost 3 bases; unmatched junction nucleotides: 12. CDR3 region: CSAQRPDRSYNEQFF. The CDR3 region has the DNA TGCAGCGCTCAACGGCCGGACAGGAGCTACAATGAGCAGTTCTTC.

This chain links TRBV5-1 with TRBJ2-5; D is undetermined. The germline CDR1 and CDR2 sequences are SGHRS and YFSETQ. The CDR3 has 14 amino acids. Trimming pared 0 bases from V and 5 bases from J, leaving 11 bases between. This CDR3 reads CASSLEFQYETQYF. Here the CDR3 DNA reads TGCGCCAGCAGCTTGGAGTTCCAATACGAGACCCAGTACTTC. Looking up the rest from reference TRBV5-1 and TRBJ2-5 gives the full variable domain: KAGVTQTPRYLIKTRGQQVTLSCSPISGHRSVSWYQQTPGQGLQFLFEYFSETQRNKGNFPGRFSGRQFSNSRSEMNVSTLELGDSALYLCASSLEFQYETQYFGPGTRLLVL.

A few counts support this clonotype. The genes are TRBV7-2 and TRBJ2-4; TRBD2 matches at 9 bases. The V gene's germline CDR1 is SGHTA and CDR2 FQGNSA. V shed 3 bases and J 2 bases; nucleotides not matched to a gene: 5. The CDR3 loop spans 16 amino acids. The CDR3 here is CASSFSGSSTKNIQYF. The CDR3 nucleotides are TGTGCCAGCAGCTTTAGCGGGAGCTCGACCAAAAACATTCAGTACTTC.

This clonotype was seen only a few times. The V gene is TRBV27, the J gene TRBJ2-3; TRBD2 aligns across 9 bases. Trimming at V came to 5 bases and at J to 0 bases, leaving 9 bases not matched to a gene. Germline V gene data show CDR1 as MNHEY and CDR2 as SMNVEV (reference sequence). CDR3 length: 17 residues. The CDR3 loop is CASSPYQGLASTDTQYF. The CDR3 region has the DNA TGTGCCAGCAGTCCTTATCAAGGACTAGCGAGCACAGATACGCAGTATTTT.

This sequence joins TRBV7-2 and TRBJ2-3, with 8 bases identical to TRBD1. Trimming removed 6 bases from V and 9 bases from J; junction bases left unmatched: 5. CDR1 and CDR2 from the germline V gene are SGHTA and FQGNSA. This CDR3 has 12 residues. The CDR3 bases are TGTGCCAGCAGGGACAGGGCCCCCACGCAGTATTTT. Translating gives CASRDRAPTQYF.

In this sample, this clonotype turned up a few times. The chain joins TRBV20-1 to TRBJ1-3; D is ambiguous. The V end lost 5 bases, the J end lost 4 bases, and 15 bases lay between the germline ends. This CDR3 has 14 residues. From germline, CDR1 is DFQATT and CDR2 SNEGSKA (reference sequence). The CDR3 nucleotides are TGCAGTGCTCCGGCGGGGAACTCCGGAAACACCATATATTTT. Protein: CSAPAGNSGNTIYF.

This clonotype was counted between two and nine times. The chain employs TRBV6-5 and TRBJ2-1, with TRBD1 identical over 8 bases. The CDR3 totals 18 residues. J was trimmed by 5 bases and V by 0 bases; bases with no gene match: 12. Germline V gives CDR1 MNHEY, CDR2 SVGAGI. This chain's CDR3 is CASSYSGPQGALNNEQFF. DNA of the CDR3: TGTGCCAGCAGTTACTCAGGTCCGCAGGGGGCCTTAAACAATGAGCAGTTCTTC.

The sample holds a few counts of this clonotype. V is TRBV20-1 and J is TRBJ1-5; 7 bases are shared with TRBD1. The germline gives CDR1 DFQATT, CDR2 SNEGSKA (reference sequence). This CDR3 region has 13 residues. V was pared by 5 bases and J by 5 bases, with 6 bases of the junction left unmatched. CDR3 sequence (DNA): TGCAGTGCTCGCAGGGGGAGCCATCAGCCCCAGCATTTT. As protein: CSARRGSHQPQHF.

This clonotype was counted between two and nine times. The chain employs TRBV7-6 and TRBJ2-7; TRBD2 might be the D (6 bases). This CDR3 comprises 14 residues. CDR1 is SGHVS, CDR2 FNYEAQ, per germline. V shed 0 bases and J shed 2 bases, with 8 bases lying between them. The DNA for the CDR3 is TGTGCCAGCAGCTTAGCGGACTATACCTACGAGCAGTACTTC. Translating it yields CASSLADYTYEQYF.

This sequence joins TRBV6-5 and TRBJ2-5, with 12 nucleotides matching TRBD2. The CDR3 contains 16 residues. Looked up from germline, CDR1 is MNHEY and CDR2 is SVGAGI. V gave up 2 bases and J gave up 5 bases; unmatched junction bases: 6. CDR3 sequence reads: CASSYRRLAGAETQYF. For the CDR3, the DNA is TGTGCCAGCAGTTACCGTAGACTAGCGGGAGCGGAGACCCAGTACTTC.

This clonotype was detected only a few times. This chain joins TRBV7-9 and TRBJ1-1, with a tentative D call TRBD1 (6 bases). This CDR3 is 14 amino acids long. CDR1 SEHNR and CDR2 FQNEAQ come from the germline V gene (reference sequence). V gave up 5 bases and J gave up 7 bases, with 17 bases separating them. This CDR3 reads CASSPGGPGREAFF. CDR3 nucleotide sequence: TGTGCCAGCAGCCCGGGGGGGCCGGGGCGTGAAGCTTTCTTT.

This clonotype was observed a few times. The chain joins TRBV4-2 to TRBJ2-7; 9 positions match TRBD1. With V trimmed by 3 bases and J by 5 bases, 8 bases remained unmatched. Looked up from germline, CDR1 is LGHNA and CDR2 is YNFKEQ. The CDR3 sequence is 15 residues long. The CDR3 DNA follows: TGTGCCAGCAGCCAGAGGGACAGGGAGGTCCACGAGCAGTACTTC. Its translation is CASSQRDREVHEQYF.

In this sample, this clonotype turned up a few times. The chain joins TRBV3-1 to TRBJ2-5, with 9 bases fitting TRBD2. This CDR3 has 15 amino acids. Germline-derived CDR1 and CDR2 are LGHDT and YNNKEL (reference sequence). Germline trimming cut 6 bases from V and 3 bases from J; bases unmatched to any gene: 8. CDR3 region: CASSPISGGKETQYF. The CDR3 DNA sequence: TGTGCCAGCAGTCCGATTAGCGGGGGAAAAGAGACCCAGTACTTC.

In nucleotides, the CDR3 is TGTGCCAGCAGGGCTGGGGCTGCAAGCACAGATACGCAGTATTTT. Residues: CASRAGAASTDTQYF. This chain joins TRBV12-3 or TRBV12-4 and TRBJ2-3, with D possibly TRBD1 on 5 matching bases. V lost 6 bases and J lost 0, with 13 bases in between. This CDR3 contains 15 residues.

This clonotype was counted a few times. This CDR3 is CASRPGGQSESQNTKQYF. The CDR3 DNA follows: TGTGCCAGCAGACCCGGGGGGCAGAGTGAGTCCCAGAATACGAAGCAGTACTTC. The J gene is TRBJ2-7, the V gene TRBV5-6; D perhaps matches TRBD2 (7 bases). V lost 5 bases, J lost 8 bases, and 32 bases lay in between. Germline lookup yields CDR1 SGHDT and CDR2 YYEEEE. The CDR3 has 18 amino acids.